This T cell receptor beta chain was identified in a study of T cell clonotyping in hematopoietic cell transplantation. Regarding time point: recipient sample about 28 days before transplant, after cytoreduction. The V end was cut by 6 bases, the J end by 4 bases, with 12 bases between. Germline CDR1 is SGHDN and CDR2 is FVKESK. The CDR3 has 13 amino acids. Some clones are missing from TCRdb's copy, which holds only in-frame ones; the method was immunoSEQ multiplex PCR. The table has under 35,000 clones, approximately 77% seen once. The rearrangement uses TRBV14 and TRBJ1-2, with D perhaps matching TRBD1 (6 bases). The sequenced sample was peripheral blood mononuclear cells, obtained before stem cell transplant. The source of this sequence is a man aged 45-65 years with myelodysplastic syndrome. Some clones in this sample may be carry-over from other donors' samples. Here the CDR3 reads CASSTRGSYGYTF. The CDR3 bases are TGTGCCAGCAGTACCAGGGGCTCCTATGGCTACACCTTC.